This TCR beta chain originates from a study of Graves' ophthalmopathy and Graves' hyperthyroidism. General study findings and limits: In blood, most expanded thyroid clonotypes above 0.001 frequency were also detected. Distinction of ophthalmopathy from stable hyperthyroidism by a 13-signature model reached 85% to 90% sensitivity and roughly 78% specificity.

RNA transcripts yielded amplified TCR beta CDR3 regions. RT-PCR with HTBI primers came first, then second-round multiplex PCR. Via MiXCR, TCRdb re-called the multiplex PCR reads, giving one row per CDR3 protein. Of approximately 540,000 distinct CDR3 sequences detected, approximately 37% appear once; the ten largest clones hold about 4%. Details on this clonotype: What it recognizes is unknown.

Trimming removed 5 bases from V and 5 bases from J, with 16 bases in between. CDR1 is SEHNR, CDR2 FQNEAQ, per germline (reference sequence). The CDR3 runs 14 residues. Diagnosis used clinical symptoms, serum thyroxine, TRAb, thyroid ultrasound and orbital computed tomography. This sequence was found in an adult man with Graves' hyperthyroidism. Material for sequencing was peripheral blood or thyroid tissue (not recorded which). The rearrangement joins TRBV7-9 to TRBJ2-7; maybe TRBD2 (6 bases). DNA for the CDR3: TGTGCCAGCAGCCCTGGAGGGGTGTCCAACGAGCAGTACTTC. Translation gives CASSPGGVSNEQYF.